This T cell receptor (beta chain) was sequenced for a study of blood T cell repertoires in COVID-19. Study details: Italy, Spain and the United States were the sources of the convalescent and acute COVID-19 samples. PBMCs, B-cell-depleted T cells, or T cells provided the cDNA or gDNA that made up the material.

How the authors handled the data: It was from reference gene primer amplification that nucleated cell counts were estimated. Repertoires were generated with immunoSEQ multiplex PCR, while TCRdb's copy carries only in-frame clones and drops some. V, J and clone size are taken as reported in that table, and D and trimming were inferred from the DNA itself. The table lists 45,000 to 55,000 clones, around nine tenths of them singletons. The CDR3 runs to 13 residues. V was trimmed by 4 bases and J by 5 bases, leaving 10 bases between them. CDR1 and CDR2 (germline): SNHLY, FYNNEI. The chain recombines TRBV2 with TRBJ2-3, with D perhaps TRBD2 (6 bases). The receptor was derived from an elderly woman with acute or convalescent COVID-19. The specimen was peripheral blood. The CDR3 DNA sequence: TGTGCCAGCAGTGTGGACGGGGGAGATACGCAGTATTTT. Its translation is CASSVDGGDTQYF.